Below are 9 T cell receptor beta chains sequenced from a single sample in a study of T cell clonality in common variable immunodeficiency (dated by TCRdb to the mid-2010s). What the authors observed across the whole study: Reportedly, TCRbeta sequences from CVID had fewer deletions and N-nucleotide insertions, and highly modified clones with 13 or more V deletions were absent from CVID.

Receptors were amplified or captured by the immunoSEQ multiplex PCR assay. Drawn from immuneACCESS, this table holds only the in-frame rearrangements with V and J called that TCRdb kept. Clones are partly lost; checked studies trace under half to an unresolved V gene and leave the rest unexplained. This sample has 20,000 to 25,000 clones in the table, none counted a single time. The ten largest clones represent about 2.3% of the sample. These TCRs are of unknown antigen specificity. The sequenced sample consisted of peripheral blood mononuclear cells. These receptor sequences come from a human donor with common variable immunodeficiency.

This clone was recorded many times. Partial CDR3 DNA: TGTGCCAGCAGTCCCAGTTATGTC. Translated, it gives CASSPSYV. The CDR3 as a whole reads CASSPSYVLTF. This rearrangement joins TRBV12-3 or TRBV12-4 to TRBJ2-6; D gene ambiguous. Read sequence stops 3 residues before the CDR3 end, and the germline J gene provides the missing end. The CDR3 loop spans 11 amino acids.

This clone showed up many times. The read comes to an end 3 residues before the CDR3 does, leaving the germline J gene to fill in the end. The chain joins TRBV10-3 to TRBJ2-7; 7 bases align to TRBD1. Germline values: CDR1 ENHRY, CDR2 SYGVKD. The CDR3 has 12 residues. The ends lost 6 bases at V and 3 bases at J; junction bases unmatched: 2. This CDR3 reads CAISRDSYEQYF. The covered CDR3 bases are TGTGCCATCAGCCGGGACAGCTACGAG.

This clone has at least ten counts. The read falls 3 residues short of the CDR3 end, and the missing part is taken from the germline J gene. This chain connects TRBV5-4 to TRBJ2-1; unclear D gene. CDR3 length: 15 residues. CDR1 and CDR2 (germline): SGHNT, YYREEE (reference sequence). V dropped 6 bases and J dropped 0 bases, with 13 bases sitting between them. The CDR3 sequence: CASTRRVSSYNEQFF. The sequenced part of the CDR3 DNA is TGTGCCAGCACCCGACGGGTGAGCTCCTACAATGAG.

This clone was detected many times. CDR3 bases read: TGTGCCAGCAGCTTGGTCGCAGGGTGGGGCACTGAA. Its translation is CASSLVAGWGTE. The whole CDR3 protein is CASSLVAGWGTEAFF. V usage is TRBV5-5 and J usage is TRBJ1-1, with a possible D match to TRBD1 (5 bases). The sequence runs out 3 residues before the end of the CDR3; the remainder is reconstructed from the germline J gene. V lost 0 bases and J lost 4, with 13 bases in between. CDR1 is SGHKS, CDR2 YYEKEE, per germline (reference sequence). The CDR3 has 15 amino acids.

This clone was observed many times. Coverage ceases 3 residues before the CDR3 finishes, and the germline J gene fills in the end. J is TRBJ1-5 and V is TRBV5-5; D possibly corresponds to TRBD1 (6 bases). CDR3 length: 14 amino acids. CDR1 is SGHKS and CDR2 is YYEKEE in the germline V gene (reference sequence). The ends were cut back, 2 bases at V and 4 bases at J, with 10 bases in the middle. The CDR3 is CASSFRTANQPQHF. The sequenced part of the CDR3 DNA is TGTGCCAGCAGCTTTAGGACAGCGAATCAGCCC.

This clone was detected many times. The read falls 3 residues short of the CDR3 end, and the missing part is taken from the germline J gene. V usage is TRBV7-3 and J usage is TRBJ1-1; D gene ambiguous. V was clipped by 4 bases and J by 0 bases, with 6 bases between them. The CDR3 runs to 13 residues. Germline V gives CDR1 SGHTA, CDR2 FQGTGA. The CDR3: CASSWAMNTEAFF. Incomplete CDR3 DNA: TGTGCCAGCAGCTGGGCCATGAACACTGAA. The full variable domain, rest sourced from reference TRBV7-3 and TRBJ1-1, is GAGVSQTPSNKVTEKGKYVELRCDPISGHTALYWYRQSLGQGPEFLIYFQGTGAADDSGLPNDRFFAVRPEGSVSTLKIQRTERGDSAVYLCASSWAMNTEAFFGQGTRLTVV.

This clone was picked up many times. The read terminates 3 residues ahead of where the CDR3 ends, so the germline J gene completes it. The chain joins TRBV30 to TRBJ1-1; the D gene is possibly TRBD1 (5 bases). The V gene's germline CDR1 is GTSNPN and CDR2 SVGIG (reference sequence). V lost 2 bases and J lost 5, with 15 bases in between. CDR3 length: 14 residues. The part of the CDR3 DNA that was read is TGTGCCTGGAGTTTTCCCAGGGTGGGAACTGAA. Its protein product is CAWSFPRVGTE. The CDR3 in full is CAWSFPRVGTEAFF.

This clone was seen many times. The read stops 3 residues short of the end of the CDR3; the missing end is completed from the germline J gene. The chain carries TRBV7-9 and TRBJ2-5; TRBD1 might be the D (7 bases). Germline V gene lookup returns CDR1 SEHNR and CDR2 FQNEAQ (reference sequence). Trimming left V 1 base short and J 5 bases short, with 14 bases between. The CDR3 has 15 amino acids. This CDR3 is CASSLEAGGTETQYF. The CDR3 bases that were read are TGTGCCAGCAGCTTAGAGGCAGGGGGGACGGAGACC. The variable domain in full, completed from reference TRBV7-9 and TRBJ2-5, reads DTGVSQNPRHKITKRGQNVTFRCDPISEHNRLYWYRQTLGQGPEFLTYFQNEAQLEKSRLLSDRFSAERPKGSFSTLEIQRTEQGDSAMYLCASSLEAGGTETQYFGPGTRLLVL.

This clone was seen repeatedly, ten times or more. The DNA read from the CDR3 is TGTGCCAGCAGCCATGACAGCCACACTGAA. Protein: CASSHDSHTE. The whole CDR3 sequence is CASSHDSHTEAFF. The gene calls are TRBV5-6 and TRBJ1-1; possibly TRBD1 for D (5 bases). The read ends 3 residues before the CDR3 terminus; that terminus is restored from the germline J gene. Trimming left V 4 bases short and J 3 bases short, with 10 bases between. The CDR3 is 13 residues long. The germline gives CDR1 SGHDT, CDR2 YYEEEE.